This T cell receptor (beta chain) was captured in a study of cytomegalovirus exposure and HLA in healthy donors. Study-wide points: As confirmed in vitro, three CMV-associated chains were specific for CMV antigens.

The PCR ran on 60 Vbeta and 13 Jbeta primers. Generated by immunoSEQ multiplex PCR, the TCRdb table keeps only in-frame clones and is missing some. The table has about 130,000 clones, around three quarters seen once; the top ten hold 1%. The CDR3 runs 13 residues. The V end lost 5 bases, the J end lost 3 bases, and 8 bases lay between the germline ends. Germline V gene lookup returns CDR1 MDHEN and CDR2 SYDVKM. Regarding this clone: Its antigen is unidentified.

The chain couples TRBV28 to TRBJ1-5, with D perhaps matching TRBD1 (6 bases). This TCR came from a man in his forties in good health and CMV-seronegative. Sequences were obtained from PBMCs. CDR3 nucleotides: TGTGCCAGCAGTAGACAGGTCAATCAGCCCCAGCATTTT. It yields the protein CASSRQVNQPQHF.